The 19 T cell receptor beta chains given below trace back to one sample, sequenced in a study of regulatory T cells in long-lasting Graves disease. Noted time point: persistent/refractory GD, antithyroid drugs over 5 years with positive TRAb. From PBMCs, RNA was extracted and then used to make the TCR library. According to the study, TCR beta libraries were built with iRepertoire HTBI primers and CDR3-region Arm-PCR. From the multiplex PCR reads, TCRdb called clonotypes with MiXCR, one entry per CDR3 protein. The sample shows about 470,000 distinct CDR3 sequences, less than 25% of them seen only once. The starting material was peripheral blood mononuclear cells (PBMCs), obtained when the disease was refractory, from a patient treated with antithyroid drugs. The receptors were gathered from a female donor with Graves disease.

This clonotype showed up many times. The chain uses TRBV7-6 and TRBJ2-7; the D gene is possibly TRBD2 (6 bases). The CDR3 runs 14 residues. Trimming left V 3 bases short and J 3 bases short, with 12 bases between. The germline CDR1 and CDR2 sequences are SGHVS and FNYEAQ. The CDR3 here is CASSFKDGGYEQYF. The CDR3 region has the DNA TGTGCCAGCAGCTTTAAGGACGGGGGCTACGAGCAGTACTTC.

This clonotype was seen repeatedly, ten times or more. J is TRBJ2-7 and V is TRBV7-8, with a tentative D call TRBD2 (5 bases). The V gene's germline CDR1 is SGHVS and CDR2 FQNEAQ. The CDR3 spans 14 residues. V was clipped by 3 bases and J by 2 bases, with 11 bases between them. CDR3 DNA sequence: TGTGCCAGCAGCTTCGAGGGCTTAACCTACGAGCAGTACTTC. This codes for CASSFEGLTYEQYF.

The CDR3 reads CASSYVGVVRGEAFF. The CDR3 DNA reads TGTGCCAGCAGTTACGTGGGAGTCGTTAGAGGTGAAGCTTTCTTT. This sequence joins TRBV6-2 or TRBV6-3 and TRBJ1-1; D not certain. This CDR3 region has 15 residues. The ends were cut back, 2 bases at V and 7 bases at J, with 17 bases in the middle. The germline V gene has CDR1 MNHEY and CDR2 SVGEGT.

There are a few counts of this clonotype. The rearrangement links TRBV5-1 to TRBJ1-1, with D possibly being TRBD1 (6 bases). There are 17 residues in the CDR3. The germline gives CDR1 SGHRS, CDR2 YFSETQ. The V gene lost 0 bases and the J gene lost 3 bases, with 18 bases spanning the gap. The CDR3 nucleotides read TGCGCCAGCAGCTTGGGGCTTTGGGGGGCACTGGACACTGAAGCTTTCTTT. Translating it yields CASSLGLWGALDTEAFF. The complete variable domain, with remaining parts taken from reference TRBV5-1 and TRBJ1-1, reads KAGVTQTPRYLIKTRGQQVTLSCSPISGHRSVSWYQQTPGQGLQFLFEYFSETQRNKGNFPGRFSGRQFSNSRSEMNVSTLELGDSALYLCASSLGLWGALDTEAFFGQGTRLTVV.

This chain uses TRBV7-9 with TRBJ1-3; 7 positions match TRBD1. After removal of 3 bases from V and 2 bases from J, the junction contained 7 bases not matched to a gene. The CDR3 contains 16 residues. Germline assignment: CDR1 SEHNR and CDR2 FQNEAQ (reference sequence). For the CDR3, the DNA is TGTGCCAGCAGCTTTACAGGGGAGGGAACTGGAAACACCATATATTTT. Translating gives CASSFTGEGTGNTIYF.

This clonotype was counted many times. The rearrangement joins TRBV2 to TRBJ2-4; D is unclear. The germline gives CDR1 SNHLY, CDR2 FYNNEI. Trimming cost V 6 bases and J 1 base, with 13 bases left between them. The CDR3 is made up of 15 amino acids. The CDR3 DNA reads TGTGCCAGCAGGGTATACGTTAGGGCCAAAAACATTCAGTACTTC. Translated, it gives CASRVYVRAKNIQYF.

This clonotype was counted ten times or more. The rearrangement joins TRBV2 to TRBJ2-5; 7 bases match TRBD1. J lost 5 bases, V lost 6 bases, and 3 bases had no gene match. Germline values: CDR1 SNHLY, CDR2 FYNNEI. The CDR3 spans 12 residues. The CDR3 here is CASSLQGETQYF. The CDR3 nucleotides are TGTGCCAGCAGCTTACAGGGGGAGACCCAGTACTTC.

V gene TRBV11-2 combines with J gene TRBJ2-1, with 9 bases matching TRBD2. The CDR3 runs 15 residues. Germline CDR1 reads SGHAT; CDR2 reads FQNNGV. Losses at the gene ends were 5 bases for V and 9 bases for J; bases not matched to a gene: 11. The CDR3 is CASSQKASGAGEQFF. The CDR3 DNA sequence: TGTGCCAGCAGCCAAAAGGCTAGCGGGGCAGGTGAGCAGTTCTTC.

Regarding this clonotype: This could be a read error, since a much larger clone is one nucleotide away. This sequence joins TRBV2 and TRBJ1-2; 8 bases fit TRBD1. The CDR3 loop spans 15 amino acids. The germline gives CDR1 SNHLY, CDR2 FYNNEI. With 5 bases clipped from V and 0 bases from J, the junction kept 5 bases outside the gene matches. CDR3 region: CASSPGQVPNYGYTF. For the CDR3, the DNA is TGTGCCAGCAGTCCGGGACAGGTTCCTAACTATGGCTACACCTTC.

Note on this clonotype: This may be a read error, as it is one base from a much larger clone. V and J are TRBV5-1 and TRBJ1-2, with no clear D. Germline CDR1 SGHRS, CDR2 YFSETQ. The V end lost 0 bases, the J end lost 4 bases, and 10 bases lay between the germline ends. The CDR3 totals 14 residues. CDR3 coding DNA: TGCGCCAGCAGCTTGGGACGGGGAGGCTATGGCTACACCTTC. It codes for CASSLGRGGYGYTF.

V gene TRBV19 combines with J gene TRBJ1-1; possibly TRBD1 for D (6 bases). The CDR3 consists of 13 residues. Germline V gene data show CDR1 as LNHDA and CDR2 as SQIVND (reference sequence). Trimming removed 7 bases at V and 2 bases at J, with 11 bases between. The CDR3 is CASTRGYNTEAFF. In DNA, the CDR3 is TGTGCCAGTACCAGGGGCTACAACACTGAAGCTTTCTTT.

This clonotype came up many times. This chain joins TRBV28 and TRBJ2-7; D is unclear. From germline, CDR1 is MDHEN and CDR2 SYDVKM. CDR3 length: 14 residues. Trimming took off 6 bases at V and 2 bases at J, with 14 bases between the two ends. The CDR3 nucleotides read TGTGCCAGCAGATCGCGCTCATTAGCCTACGAGCAGTACTTC. This encodes CASRSRSLAYEQYF.

The V and J genes are TRBV7-3 and TRBJ2-2; 8 bases fit TRBD1. CDR1 is SGHTA, CDR2 FQGTGA, per germline. This CDR3 has 14 amino acids. DNA of the CDR3: TGTGTCAGTTCCTTAGGACAGGGTCGAGGGGAGCTGTTTTTT. Amino acids: CVSSLGQGRGELFF.

This clonotype was detected only a few times. One end of the junction varies from germline; a read error may be responsible. The rearrangement uses TRBV10-1 and TRBJ1-5, with TRBD1 identical over 12 bases. Germline CDR1 WNHNN, CDR2 SYGVQD (reference sequence). This CDR3 has 18 residues. The CDR3: CASNEFRDRGRWDQPQHF. The CDR3 DNA reads as TGCGCCAGCAATGAGTTCCGGGACAGGGGGCGATGGGATCAGCCCCAGCATTTT.

This clonotype was found many times. The genes are TRBV7-8 and TRBJ2-5, with 7 bases fitting TRBD1. Germline CDR1 and CDR2: SGHVS and FQNEAQ. The CDR3 loop spans 15 amino acids. V lost 5 bases, J lost 0 bases, and 6 bases stayed unmatched. As DNA, the CDR3 is TGTGCCAGCAGCGAATCAGGGGGATACCAAGAGACCCAGTACTTC. It translates to CASSESGGYQETQYF.

This clonotype was recorded at least ten times. The chain recombines TRBV20-1 with TRBJ1-6; TRBD1 matches 10 bases. CDR3 length equals 16 residues. Per germline, CDR1 DFQATT and CDR2 SNEGSKA (reference sequence). J lost 7 bases, V lost 1 base, and 7 bases had no gene match. The CDR3 here is CSARARTGGQNSPLHF. The CDR3 nucleotides are TGCAGTGCTAGAGCCAGGACAGGGGGGCAAAATTCACCCCTCCACTTT.

The gene calls are TRBV29-1 and TRBJ2-2; tentative D call: TRBD2 (6 bases). V gave up 7 bases and J gave up 7 bases, with 13 bases separating them. Germline CDR1 is SQVTM and CDR2 is ANQGSEA. The CDR3 extends over 12 amino acids. This CDR3 is CSASEGIGELFF. As DNA, the CDR3 is TGCAGCGCCTCGGAGGGGATCGGGGAGCTGTTTTTT.

This clonotype was recorded many times. The V and J genes are TRBV27 and TRBJ2-7; 8 bases are shared with TRBD1. Trimming at V came to 8 bases and at J to 3 bases, leaving 9 bases not matched to a gene. In germline, CDR1 is MNHEY, CDR2 SMNVEV (reference sequence). The CDR3 runs to 14 residues. The CDR3 nucleotides read TGTGCCAGCGCCGAAGGCGGGACAGGCTACGAGCAGTACTTC. This translates into CASAEGGTGYEQYF.

This clonotype was found many times. This chain connects TRBV7-2 to TRBJ2-5, with a tentative D call TRBD1 (6 bases). This CDR3 has 16 amino acids. Trimming shortened V by 6 bases and J by 6 bases, and 23 bases separated the two germline ends. Germline CDR1 SGHTA, CDR2 FQGNSA. This CDR3 reads CASSTGNRAVWQTQYF. CDR3 nucleotide sequence: TGTGCCAGCAGTACAGGGAATAGGGCCGTTTGGCAGACCCAGTACTTC.